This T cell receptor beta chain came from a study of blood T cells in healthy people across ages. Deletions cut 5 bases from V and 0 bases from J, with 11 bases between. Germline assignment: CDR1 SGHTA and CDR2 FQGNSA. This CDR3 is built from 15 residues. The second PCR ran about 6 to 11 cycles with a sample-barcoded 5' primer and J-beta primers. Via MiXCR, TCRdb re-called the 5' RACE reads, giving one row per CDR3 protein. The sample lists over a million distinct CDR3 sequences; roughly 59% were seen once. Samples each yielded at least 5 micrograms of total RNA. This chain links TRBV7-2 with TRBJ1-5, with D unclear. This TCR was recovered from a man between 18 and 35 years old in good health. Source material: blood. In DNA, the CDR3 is TGTGCCAGCAGCACCGACGGAGATAGCAATCAGCCCCAGCATTTT. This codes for CASSTDGDSNQPQHF.